The 25 T cell receptor beta chains presented below share a single source sample, sequenced in a study of T cell clonotyping in hematopoietic cell transplantation. The data were produced by immunoSEQ multiplex PCR, yet TCRdb's version contains in-frame clones alone and is incomplete. The table records some 40,000 clones, 94% of them present only once. Sequencing used peripheral blood mononuclear cells. The receptor set was obtained from a woman in her forties or fifties in good health. Some clones in this sample may be carry-over from other donors' samples.

The V and J genes are TRBV28 and TRBJ2-2; TRBD2 aligns across 12 bases. Trimming at V came to 6 bases and at J to 2 bases, leaving 4 bases not matched to a gene. The CDR3 spans 16 residues. Germline CDR1 is MDHEN and CDR2 is SYDVKM. The CDR3 bases are TGTGCCAGCAGATCGACTAGCGGGGGAAACACCGGGGAGCTGTTTTTT. It encodes CASRSTSGGNTGELFF.

This rearrangement joins TRBV29-1 to TRBJ2-3; D possibly uses TRBD1 or TRBD2 (5 bases each). The V and J ends lost 6 bases and 9 bases respectively, with 13 bases between them. Germline V CDR1 and CDR2: SQVTM, ANQGSEA. CDR3 size: 11 residues. The DNA for the CDR3 is TGCAGCGTACTCCGGGACCCCACGCAGTATTTT. This codes for CSVLRDPTQYF.

The CDR3 nucleotides are TGTGCCAGCAGCCGTGGGACAAACTCTGGAAACACCATATATTTT. Amino acid sequence: CASSRGTNSGNTIYF. The chain couples TRBV6-6 to TRBJ1-3; D might be TRBD1 (6 bases). CDR1 is MNHNY, CDR2 SVGAGI, per germline (reference sequence). This CDR3 comprises 15 residues. V was pared by 6 bases and J by 0 bases, with 12 bases between.

The V and J genes are TRBV20-1 and TRBJ1-2, with 7 bases fitting TRBD1. V gave up 8 bases and J gave up 6 bases; unmatched junction bases: 6. CDR3 length: 11 residues. The V gene's germline CDR1 is DFQATT and CDR2 SNEGSKA (reference sequence). The CDR3 nucleotides are TGCAGTCACAGGGGCGTTAATGGCTACACCTTC. Its protein is CSHRGVNGYTF.

The chain has TRBV4-3 and TRBJ2-1, with TRBD1 as a possible D gene (5 bases). CDR3 length: 15 residues. Looked up from germline, CDR1 is LGHNA and CDR2 is YSLEER. Trimming shortened V by 0 bases and J by 5 bases, and 11 bases separated the two germline ends. CDR3 bases: TGCGCCAGCAGCCAAGATTTTCAGGGTGACAATGAGCAGTTCTTC. Translation gives CASSQDFQGDNEQFF.

The V gene is TRBV27, the J gene TRBJ1-1; 7 bases are shared with TRBD1. The ends lost 1 base at V and 0 bases at J; junction bases unmatched: 5. CDR3 length equals 16 residues. CDR1 and CDR2 (germline): MNHEY, SMNVEV (reference sequence). The CDR3 DNA follows: TGTGCCAGCAGTTTATACCGACAGGGCATGAACACTGAAGCTTTCTTT. It yields the protein CASSLYRQGMNTEAFF.

This chain joins TRBV5-4 and TRBJ2-2, with unresolved D. The CDR3 runs 14 residues. Germline V lookup: CDR1 SGHNT, CDR2 YYREEE (reference sequence). V lost 0 bases and J 1 base, leaving 4 bases between the germline ends. Here the CDR3 reads CASSLEVNTGELFF. CDR3 in DNA: TGTGCCAGCAGCTTGGAGGTGAACACCGGGGAGCTGTTTTTT.

The chain joins TRBV11-3 to TRBJ2-2, with TRBD1 matching over 10 bases. The CDR3 loop spans 16 amino acids. From germline, CDR1 is SGHNT and CDR2 YENEEA. The V gene end was trimmed by 4 bases and the J gene end by 8 bases; junction bases not matched to a gene: 10. The CDR3 spells CASSSMTDRGKGELFF. For the CDR3, the DNA is TGTGCCAGCAGCTCGATGACGGACAGGGGGAAGGGGGAGCTGTTTTTT.

The chain combines TRBV19 with TRBJ1-1; D unclear. V was shortened by 6 bases and J by 1 base, with 9 bases between the two germline ends. The CDR3 covers 13 residues. Germline CDR1 reads LNHDA; CDR2 reads SQIVND (reference sequence). CDR3 residues: CASSPQENTEAFF. DNA for the CDR3: TGTGCCAGTAGCCCGCAGGAGAACACTGAAGCTTTCTTT.

This chain uses TRBV27 with TRBJ1-2; 8 bases match TRBD1. There are 14 residues in the CDR3. Germline CDR1 reads MNHEY; CDR2 reads SMNVEV (reference sequence). Losses at the gene ends were 2 bases for V and 6 bases for J; bases not matched to a gene: 5. The CDR3 region has the DNA TGTGCCAGCAGTTTAAAGGCAGGGGGCCATGGCTACACCTTC. Translation gives CASSLKAGGHGYTF.

The chain recombines TRBV6-1 with TRBJ1-1; D is unclear. This CDR3 spans 13 amino acids. Looked up from germline, CDR1 is MNHNS and CDR2 is SASEGT. The V end was cut by 1 base, the J end by 0 bases, with 3 bases between. The CDR3 reads CASSEVVNTEAFF. CDR3 bases: TGTGCCAGCAGTGAAGTTGTGAACACTGAAGCTTTCTTT.

The chain couples TRBV2 to TRBJ2-6; 9 nucleotides match TRBD1. This CDR3 contains 17 residues. Germline V gene sequence: CDR1 SNHLY, CDR2 FYNNEI. Trimming removed 7 bases from V and 1 base from J; junction bases left unmatched: 8. CDR3 bases: TGTGCCAGCACTTCCGGGACAGGGCCGTCTGGGGCCAACGTCCTGACTTTC. It specifies CASTSGTGPSGANVLTF.

The rearrangement joins TRBV2 to TRBJ2-4, with TRBD2 matching 11 bases. Germline lookup yields CDR1 SNHLY and CDR2 FYNNEI. V gave up 4 bases and J gave up 1 base; unmatched junction bases: 3. CDR3 length: 16 residues. CDR3 bases: TGTGCCAGCAGTGTACTAGCGGGGGTTGCCAAAAACATTCAGTACTTC. Its protein product is CASSVLAGVAKNIQYF.

Note on this clone: One junction end does not reproduce the germline sequence, and a read error may be involved. The chain is built from TRBV7-8 and TRBJ2-5; 7 bases fit TRBD1. This CDR3 has 14 residues. Per the germline V gene, CDR1 is SGHVS and CDR2 is FQNEAQ. CDR3 region: CASSPGTVQGTQYF. The CDR3 coding sequence is TGTGCCAGCAGCCCCGGGACAGTTCAAGGGACCCAGTACTTC.

The chain links TRBV29-1 to TRBJ1-1; no firm D call. V was trimmed by 3 bases and J by 1 base, leaving 9 bases between them. In germline, CDR1 is SQVTM, CDR2 ANQGSEA. This CDR3 has 13 amino acids. The CDR3 nucleotides read TGCAGCGTTGATTCGGCGGGGAACACTGAAGCTTTCTTT. Its protein product is CSVDSAGNTEAFF.

The V and J genes are TRBV7-3 and TRBJ2-3, with 10 bases fitting TRBD2. The CDR3 length is 17 residues. Germline V lookup: CDR1 SGHTA, CDR2 FQGTGA. The trim removed 5 bases at V and 3 bases at J, leaving 11 bases unmatched. The CDR3 sequence: CASSPKASGGGTDTQYF. The CDR3 DNA sequence: TGTGCCAGCAGCCCAAAGGCTAGCGGGGGAGGGACAGATACGCAGTATTTT.

The V and J genes are TRBV7-9 and TRBJ2-7; D may be TRBD2 (6 bases). V dropped 2 bases and J dropped 6 bases, with 14 bases sitting between them. The CDR3 covers 14 residues. The V gene's germline CDR1 is SEHNR and CDR2 FQNEAQ (reference sequence). The CDR3 protein is CASSLLPGTVEQYF. The CDR3 DNA is TGTGCCAGCAGCTTATTGCCAGGGACTGTCGAGCAGTACTTC.

The chain links TRBV2 to TRBJ1-1; the D is unclear. CDR1 and CDR2 (germline): SNHLY, FYNNEI. V was pared by 6 bases and J by 3 bases, with 11 bases between. The CDR3 sequence is 13 residues long. This CDR3 is CASRVQLYTEAFF. CDR3 nucleotides: TGTGCCAGCAGGGTACAGCTTTACACTGAAGCTTTCTTT.

V is TRBV7-9 and J is TRBJ1-2; D remains ambiguous. Germline V gives CDR1 SEHNR, CDR2 FQNEAQ (reference sequence). V lost 4 bases to trimming and J lost 7 bases, with 13 bases between them. The CDR3 runs to 13 residues. In DNA, the CDR3 is TGTGCCAGCAGCTCTGGCGTACTGGGTGGCTACACCTTC. Protein product: CASSSGVLGGYTF.

V usage is TRBV5-4 and J usage is TRBJ2-2; a weak D match, TRBD2 (5 bases). The V gene's germline CDR1 is SGHNT and CDR2 YYREEE (reference sequence). Trimming took off 0 bases at V and 0 bases at J, with 9 bases between the two ends. This CDR3 has 16 amino acids. The CDR3 protein is CASSLAFGTNTGELFF. CDR3 in DNA: TGTGCCAGCAGCTTGGCCTTCGGGACGAACACCGGGGAGCTGTTTTTT.

The chain joins TRBV6-1 to TRBJ1-1; TRBD1 is a possible D gene (6 bases). In germline, CDR1 is MNHNS, CDR2 SASEGT. With 8 bases removed from V and 0 bases from J, the gap between germline ends came to 16 bases. This CDR3 is 15 amino acids long. CDR3 sequence (DNA): TGTGCCAGCGGTTTACAGGGTTACTTGAACACTGAAGCTTTCTTT. Protein: CASGLQGYLNTEAFF.

The chain employs TRBV19 and TRBJ2-7; TRBD1 is a possible D gene (5 bases). V was clipped by 3 bases and J by 2 bases, with 14 bases between them. The CDR3 sequence is 15 residues long. Germline lookup yields CDR1 LNHDA and CDR2 SQIVND (reference sequence). In nucleotides, the CDR3 is TGTGCCAGTAGTATTTATTCAGGGTCCACCTACGAGCAGTACTTC. Its protein product is CASSIYSGSTYEQYF.

The rearrangement links TRBV4-1 to TRBJ1-2; D gene unclear. Trimming left V 1 base short and J 2 bases short, with 8 bases between. The CDR3 has 14 residues. Germline CDR1 reads MGHRA; CDR2 reads YSYEKL. This CDR3 is CASSQAGHNYGYTF. DNA of the CDR3: TGCGCCAGCAGCCAAGCAGGTCACAACTATGGCTACACCTTC.

The J gene is TRBJ2-2, the V gene TRBV25-1, with D perhaps matching TRBD1 or TRBD2 (5 bases each). Trimming took 7 bases from V and 1 from J, leaving 13 bases between them. CDR1 is MGHDK, CDR2 SYGVNS, per germline. This CDR3 comprises 15 residues. As DNA, the CDR3 is TGTGCCAGCAACAAAGGGACGAAGAACACCGGGGAGCTGTTTTTT. Translated: CASNKGTKNTGELFF.

The chain carries TRBV7-2 and TRBJ2-5, with D possibly matching TRBD2 (7 bases). CDR3 length: 16 residues. V was clipped by 5 bases and J by 5 bases, with 21 bases between them. CDR1 and CDR2 from the germline V gene are SGHTA and FQGNSA. The CDR3 DNA reads as TGTGCCAGCAGCCGTAGGGGGGGCACCACGGGTGAGACCCAGTACTTC. This encodes CASSRRGGTTGETQYF.